The TCR beta chain under discussion was sequenced for a study of T cell responses to AZD1222 COVID-19 vaccine. Study results and caveats: The sample set comprised mostly white British donors with more females, and clonal diversity was possibly underestimated. Regions 160-218 and 743-854 dominated among vaccine-associated CD4 TCRs spanning spike.

The V end lost 2 bases, the J end lost 4 bases, and 12 bases lay between the germline ends. Germline-derived CDR1 and CDR2 are SEHNR and FQNEAQ (reference sequence). This CDR3 is built from 16 residues. This clone was seen only a few times. What it binds is unknown. Produced via immunoSEQ multiplex PCR; TCRdb's table is partial and in-frame only. The sample shows 140,000 to 150,000 clones, around 86% of them seen only once. This chain uses TRBV7-9 with TRBJ2-6; D is uncertain. Sequences were derived from peripheral blood, sampled on day 0 of MenACWY control vaccination. The sequence was collected from an adult in good health. The CDR3 bases are TGTGCCAGCAGCTTAACTCTCGGCGGAGGGGCCAACGTCCTGACTTTC. This sequence encodes CASSLTLGGGANVLTF.